The T cell receptor beta chain under discussion was sequenced for a study of shared clonotypes between healthy human individuals. The wider study: The cohort had two women and a few men, ages 18 to 49.

Overall study findings and caveats: Across a handful of donors, naive CD4 shared 5% to 6.5%, naive CD8 more than 3%, memory CD4 roughly 2.4%, memory CD8 0.4% to 0.5%.

Germline CDR1 and CDR2: SGHRS and YFSETQ. There are 13 residues in the CDR3. V was trimmed by 6 bases and J by 1 base, leaving 10 bases between them. With regard to this clone: Its specificity is unknown.

Evenly divided among several immunoSEQ plates was the genomic DNA of each subset. Assay used: immunoSEQ multiplex PCR; TCRdb lists only in-frame clones, some missing. The repertoire holds 2 million to 2.5 million clones, over 85% seen once, with 0.36% in the top ten. This TCR was sampled from a young man in good health. Some clones in this sample may be carry-over from other donors' samples. The sample taken for sequencing was naive CD4+ T cells from PBMCs. Subset noted: CD45RA+ positively selected. The chain uses TRBV5-1 and TRBJ1-1; the D is unclear. CDR3 bases: TGCGCCAGCAAATTGGTGGGGAACACTGAAGCTTTCTTT. Protein: CASKLVGNTEAFF.